The 20 T cell receptor beta chains below all came from one sample that was sequenced in a study of T cells in Graves' hyperthyroidism and ophthalmopathy. TCR beta CDR3 regions were amplified from RNA. The TCR CDR3 was amplified in a first-round RT-PCR using the HTBI primer set. TCRdb analysed the multiplex PCR reads with MiXCR anew, one entry per CDR3 protein. The data contain 460,000 or so distinct CDR3 sequences, approximately 15% of them seen just once; the ten biggest clones take up about a sixth. The specimen sequenced was blood. These receptors came from a woman younger than 35 with Graves' hyperthyroidism.

This clonotype was detected only a few times. The gene calls are TRBV7-6 and TRBJ2-1; a possible D gene is TRBD2 (5 bases). V gave up 6 bases and J gave up 5 bases, with 17 bases separating them. The CDR3 contains 15 residues. Looked up from germline, CDR1 is SGHVS and CDR2 is FNYEAQ. Here the CDR3 reads CASREGFQRNNEQFF. The DNA of the CDR3 is TGTGCCAGCAGAGAGGGTTTCCAGAGAAACAATGAGCAGTTCTTC.

This clonotype was picked up many times. The rearrangement links TRBV3-1 to TRBJ1-5; D remains unclear. Germline-derived CDR1 and CDR2 are LGHDT and YNNKEL (reference sequence). CDR3 size: 13 residues. V was shortened by 1 base and J by 9 bases, with 10 bases between the two germline ends. The CDR3 sequence: CASSQGVYPPQHF. The CDR3 DNA reads as TGTGCCAGCAGCCAAGGTGTCTATCCGCCCCAGCATTTT.

This clonotype was found many times. V and J are TRBV20-1 and TRBJ2-1; maybe TRBD2 (6 bases). Germline CDR1 is DFQATT and CDR2 is SNEGSKA (reference sequence). The V gene lost 1 base and the J gene lost 4 bases, with 14 bases spanning the gap. This CDR3 spans 15 amino acids. The CDR3 nucleotides read TGCAGTGCTAGAGTCGGGCTAGCGTCGTACAATGAGCAGTTCTTC. Translation gives CSARVGLASYNEQFF.

This clonotype was detected only a few times. The CDR3 sequence is CASGLDSYGYTF. The DNA for the CDR3 is TGTGCCAGCGGACTCGACAGCTATGGCTACACCTTC. The rearrangement joins TRBV28 to TRBJ1-2; D is perhaps TRBD1 (5 bases). Germline CDR1 is MDHEN and CDR2 is SYDVKM. The CDR3 runs 12 residues. Trimming shortened V by 8 bases and J by 4 bases, and 11 bases separated the two germline ends.

This clonotype was picked up many times. The J gene is TRBJ1-6, the V gene TRBV30; D ambiguous. This CDR3 contains 14 residues. V lost 1 base, J lost 8 bases, and 12 bases lay in between. Germline V gene lookup returns CDR1 GTSNPN and CDR2 SVGIG (reference sequence). The CDR3 loop reads CAWSAGREDSPLHF. Here the CDR3 DNA reads TGTGCCTGGAGTGCCGGTAGGGAGGATTCACCCCTCCACTTT.

This clonotype was detected a few times. The chain has TRBV20-1 and TRBJ2-3, with 7 bases lining up with TRBD2. The CDR3 extends over 15 amino acids. J lost 4 bases, V lost 0 bases, and 7 bases had no gene match. The V gene's germline CDR1 is DFQATT and CDR2 SNEGSKA (reference sequence). The CDR3, as DNA: TGCAGTGCTAGAGATGTAGCGGGTAGGGCAGATACGCAGTATTTT. Its protein product is CSARDVAGRADTQYF.

This clonotype was observed many times. The chain is built from TRBV18 and TRBJ1-4; weak D call: TRBD1 (5 bases). The CDR3 is 14 residues long. In germline, CDR1 is KGHSH, CDR2 LQKENI. The ends were cut back, 5 bases at V and 6 bases at J, with 13 bases in the middle. CDR3 DNA: TGTGCCAGCTCAGCAGGGTTTGGGGATGAAAAACTGTTTTTT. The encoded protein is CASSAGFGDEKLFF. The variable domain in full, completed from reference TRBV18 and TRBJ1-4, reads NAGVMQNPRHLVRRRGQEARLRCSPMKGHSHVYWYRQLPEEGLKFMVYLQKENIIDESGMPKERFSAEFPKEGPSILRIQQVVRGDSAAYFCASSAGFGDEKLFFGSGTQLSVL.

This clonotype occurred many times. This chain uses TRBV2 with TRBJ2-7; TRBD2 agrees at 11 bases. V gave up 5 bases and J gave up 3 bases; unmatched junction bases: 18. The CDR3 contains 19 residues. Germline V lookup: CDR1 SNHLY, CDR2 FYNNEI. The CDR3 region is CASSYRTHTTSGRRYEQYF. As DNA, the CDR3 is TGTGCCAGCAGTTACCGTACACATACTACTAGCGGGAGACGCTACGAGCAGTACTTC.

At least ten counts were recorded for this clonotype. The gene calls are TRBV7-9 and TRBJ2-7; D is undetermined. Germline CDR1 SEHNR, CDR2 FQNEAQ (reference sequence). This CDR3 is 13 amino acids long. V lost 0 bases and J 1 base, leaving 4 bases between the germline ends. In DNA, the CDR3 is TGTGCCAGCAGCTTAGCATTTTCCTACGAGCAGTACTTC. It translates to CASSLAFSYEQYF.

This clonotype was observed many times. The chain carries TRBV5-1 and TRBJ1-1; D is possibly TRBD1 (6 bases). This CDR3 spans 15 amino acids. The ends were cut back, 3 bases at V and 1 base at J, with 13 bases in the middle. CDR1 is SGHRS, CDR2 YFSETQ, per germline. CDR3 coding DNA: TGCGCCAGCAGCTACAATTTACAGGGGAACACTGAAGCTTTCTTT. Residues: CASSYNLQGNTEAFF.

The genes are TRBV6-1 and TRBJ1-2, with D maybe TRBD1 (5 bases). V was clipped by 2 bases and J by 6 bases, with 13 bases between them. This CDR3 has 14 amino acids. From germline, CDR1 is MNHNS and CDR2 SASEGT. The CDR3 DNA reads as TGTGCCAGCAGTGAAATTGGGACTGCCGATGGCTACACCTTC. Its translation is CASSEIGTADGYTF.

Details on this clonotype: A junction end diverges from the germline sequence, so it may reflect a read error. J is TRBJ2-1 and V is TRBV6-1; D remains ambiguous. The CDR3 is made up of 15 amino acids. Germline CDR1 reads MNHNS; CDR2 reads SASEGT. The CDR3 DNA is TGTGCCAGCAGTGAAGCGCTTCTTTCCTACAATGGGCAGTTCTTC. This gives the protein CASSEALLSYNGQFF.

Ten or more counts support this clonotype. The rearrangement links TRBV7-6 to TRBJ2-5, with TRBD2 matching 9 bases. Trimming cost V 5 bases and J 5 bases; bases outside gene matches: 12. The CDR3 consists of 16 residues. Germline V CDR1 and CDR2: SGHVS, FNYEAQ. This chain's CDR3 is CASSPLFAGGRETQYF. The CDR3 region has the DNA TGTGCCAGCAGCCCCCTTTTCGCGGGAGGGCGGGAGACCCAGTACTTC.

This clonotype appeared a few times. The chain carries TRBV20-1 and TRBJ2-1; D not resolved. Trimming removed 0 bases from V and 7 bases from J, with 25 bases in between. Germline V CDR1 and CDR2: DFQATT, SNEGSKA (reference sequence). The CDR3 totals 18 residues. CDR3 bases: TGCAGTGCTAGAGATACGTATAATAGACCTGTGCCGGAAAATGAGCAGTTCTTC. Its protein product is CSARDTYNRPVPENEQFF.

This clonotype has more than one count but fewer than ten. The chain couples TRBV11-1 to TRBJ1-1; D is undetermined. The V and J ends lost 3 bases and 0 bases respectively, with 5 bases between them. Germline V gene sequence: CDR1 SGHAT, CDR2 FQDESV (reference sequence). This CDR3 has 13 residues. CDR3 region: CASSFPLNTEAFF. CDR3 DNA sequence: TGTGCCAGCAGCTTCCCCCTGAACACTGAAGCTTTCTTT.

The CDR3 loop reads CASSQEGQGSNEKLFF. As DNA, the CDR3 is TGTGCCAGCAGCCAAGAGGGGCAGGGATCTAATGAAAAACTGTTTTTT. This rearrangement joins TRBV4-2 to TRBJ1-4; possibly TRBD1 for D (5 bases). The CDR3 sequence is 16 residues long. The germline gives CDR1 LGHNA, CDR2 YNFKEQ. The V end was cut by 0 bases, the J end by 3 bases, with 11 bases between.

The sample holds a few counts of this clonotype. The rearrangement uses TRBV3-1 and TRBJ1-1; TRBD1 matches at 9 bases. V was pared by 4 bases and J by 6 bases, with 9 bases of the junction left unmatched. Germline V lookup: CDR1 LGHDT, CDR2 YNNKEL (reference sequence). This CDR3 is 15 amino acids long. The CDR3 sequence: CASSRGTGRSPEAFF. The DNA of the CDR3 is TGTGCCAGCAGCCGCGGGACAGGGAGGAGTCCTGAAGCTTTCTTT.

This clonotype was seen more than once but under ten times. This chain uses TRBV20-1 with TRBJ1-2; 8 bases are shared with TRBD1. J was trimmed by 7 bases and V by 1 base; bases with no gene match: 2. The CDR3 loop spans 12 amino acids. The V gene's germline CDR1 is DFQATT and CDR2 SNEGSKA (reference sequence). The CDR3 protein is CSARATGGGYTF. CDR3 nucleotides: TGCAGTGCTAGAGCAACAGGGGGTGGCTACACCTTC.

In its sample, this clonotype was seen many times. This chain links TRBV12-3 or TRBV12-4 with TRBJ1-1, with D perhaps TRBD1 (6 bases). The CDR3 totals 11 residues. Trimming left V 7 bases short and J 9 bases short, with 12 bases between. CDR3 DNA: TGTGCCAGCACCATTACAGGGAAAGCTTTCTTT. Protein product: CASTITGKAFF.

This clonotype showed up many times. This sequence joins TRBV20-1 and TRBJ2-3, with 10 bases fitting TRBD2. There are 15 residues in the CDR3. The V gene's germline CDR1 is DFQATT and CDR2 SNEGSKA (reference sequence). V shed 6 bases, J shed 4 bases, and the junction held 10 bases outside the gene matches. The CDR3 bases are TGCAGTGCCAGCCAGCGGGAGGGCCCAGCAGATACGCAGTATTTT. Its translation is CSASQREGPADTQYF.